This TCR beta chain came from a study of T cell responses to AZD1222 COVID-19 vaccine. General observations from the study: The peak T cell response came first, and repertoires were sampled only after it. Spike-specific TCR breadth and depth were elevated following two AZD1222 doses. Only a handful of AZD1222 recipients, more than 5 in all, had baseline seropositivity.

A remark on this clone: Its antigen is unidentified.

CDR1 and CDR2 (germline): LGHNA, YNFKEQ. This CDR3 spans 12 amino acids. Trimming took off 1 base at V and 10 bases at J, with 8 bases between the two ends. TCRdb's copy holds only in-frame clones and misses some; the assay was immunoSEQ multiplex PCR. The sample yields some 200,000 clones, about nine tenths seen once. The specimen comprised peripheral blood, sampled on day 0 of AZD1222 vaccination. The chain employs TRBV4-2 and TRBJ2-1, with a tentative D call TRBD1 (5 bases). This clonotype was obtained from an adult in good health. The CDR3 DNA reads TGTGCCAGCAGCCAAGTAACAGGAGAGCAGTTCTTC. Protein: CASSQVTGEQFF.